This paragraph reports one T cell receptor (beta chain). The antigen is not known. Each cDNA molecule carried a unique molecular identifier. TCRdb redid the calling of the 5' RACE reads with MiXCR, one entry per CDR3 protein. There are 65,000 to 95,000 distinct CDR3 sequences in the sample; more than 13% occur only once, and 9.5% to 12% lies in the top ten. Trimming took 4 bases from V and 8 from J, leaving 21 bases between them. The CDR3 totals 16 residues. The germline V gene has CDR1 LGHDT and CDR2 YNNKEL (reference sequence). This sample is drawn from a study of early T cells in non-severe SARS-CoV-2 infection. Study-wide background: Chains were unpaired, as sequencing was done on bulk RNA from unsorted whole blood. The study's findings and limits: VDJdb-based annotation leaned toward anti-spike CD8 responses and missed private and CD4 specificities.

The sequenced sample was whole blood. The chain carries TRBV3-1 and TRBJ2-1, with D perhaps matching TRBD2 (6 bases). The sequence derives from an adult who was a healthcare worker with PCR-confirmed SARS-CoV-2 infection or an uninfected control (not recorded which). The chain's CDR3 is CASSPIGSGPFDEQFF. The CDR3 nucleotides read TGTGCCAGCAGCCCGATAGGTAGCGGACCCTTTGATGAGCAGTTCTTC.